Presented here are 22 T cell receptor beta chains from one specimen sequenced in a study of blood T cell repertoires in COVID-19. Profiled with immunoSEQ multiplex PCR; TCRdb holds only in-frame clones, not every one. Altogether 200,000 to 300,000 clones are present, approximately 88% being singletons, with the ten largest covering 0.7%. What was sequenced was peripheral blood. All receptors derive from a human donor in a cohort sampled during active COVID-19.

This chain uses TRBV6-5 with TRBJ2-1, with a tentative D call TRBD2 (6 bases). The germline V gene has CDR1 MNHEY and CDR2 SVGAGI. This CDR3 is built from 15 residues. With 8 bases removed from V and 0 bases from J, the gap between germline ends came to 14 bases. CDR3 nucleotides: TGTGCCAGCTACGGGCGGGGCGTCTCCTACAATGAGCAGTTCTTC. It translates to CASYGRGVSYNEQFF.

The V call is TRBV4-3, the J call TRBJ1-2; no reliable D call. V dropped 0 bases and J dropped 4 bases, with 12 bases sitting between them. CDR1 and CDR2 from the germline V gene are LGHNA and YSLEER. The CDR3 extends over 15 amino acids. The CDR3 DNA reads as TGCGCCAGCAGCCAAGATGGACCTGGAGGCTATGGCTACACCTTC. It yields the protein CASSQDGPGGYGYTF.

The V gene is TRBV28, the J gene TRBJ1-4; TRBD1 matches at 7 bases. Looked up from germline, CDR1 is MDHEN and CDR2 is SYDVKM. The CDR3 sequence is 14 residues long. V was pared by 5 bases and J by 7 bases, with 7 bases of the junction left unmatched. The CDR3 here is CASSPWQGGEKLFF. DNA for the CDR3: TGTGCCAGCAGTCCCTGGCAGGGGGGTGAAAAACTGTTTTTT.

This chain links TRBV30 with TRBJ1-5; 8 positions match TRBD1. CDR3 length equals 16 residues. In germline, CDR1 is GTSNPN, CDR2 SVGIG (reference sequence). The V gene end was trimmed by 2 bases and the J gene end by 6 bases; junction bases not matched to a gene: 12. The CDR3 DNA sequence: TGTGCCTGGAGTACCCCCGGGACAGGTCAGGGTCAGCCCCAGCATTTT. This sequence encodes CAWSTPGTGQGQPQHF.

The chain links TRBV5-4 to TRBJ2-7; D may be TRBD2 (6 bases). The CDR3 sequence is 14 residues long. Germline values: CDR1 SGHNT, CDR2 YYREEE (reference sequence). With 4 bases removed from V and 5 bases from J, the gap between germline ends came to 16 bases. In DNA, the CDR3 is TGTGCCAGCAGCCCCGGGGGTGCAAGCCACGAGCAGTACTTC. Its translation: CASSPGGASHEQYF.

V is TRBV5-8 and J is TRBJ1-3, with D perhaps TRBD1 (6 bases). In germline, CDR1 is SGHTS, CDR2 YDEGEE. Trimming took 2 bases from V and 0 from J, leaving 9 bases between them. The CDR3 runs to 15 residues. The CDR3 reads CASSFAGVSGNTIYF. The CDR3 nucleotides are TGTGCCAGCAGCTTCGCAGGGGTCTCTGGAAACACCATATATTTT.

The chain recombines TRBV10-3 with TRBJ1-1, with D maybe TRBD1 (5 bases). With 2 bases removed from V and 2 bases from J, the gap between germline ends came to 9 bases. Germline lookup yields CDR1 ENHRY and CDR2 SYGVKD. There are 14 residues in the CDR3. CDR3 in amino acids: CAISERQGNTEAFF. The CDR3 DNA reads as TGTGCCATCAGTGAGCGGCAGGGAAACACTGAAGCTTTCTTT.

The V gene is TRBV19, the J gene TRBJ1-1; no firm D call. The V and J ends lost 3 bases and 1 base respectively, with 9 bases between them. In germline, CDR1 is LNHDA, CDR2 SQIVND (reference sequence). The CDR3 has 14 amino acids. DNA for the CDR3: TGTGCCAGTAGTATTAGAGCTCCGAACACTGAAGCTTTCTTT. Residues: CASSIRAPNTEAFF.

This clone was seen just once. CDR3 in amino acids: CASSLGRLATYEQYF. For the CDR3, the DNA is TGTGCCAGCAGCTTGGGGAGGCTAGCCACCTACGAGCAGTACTTC. The chain couples TRBV11-2 to TRBJ2-7, with D perhaps TRBD2 (6 bases). The CDR3 spans 15 residues. V was cut by 3 bases and J by 2 bases, with 14 bases left in between. In germline, CDR1 is SGHAT, CDR2 FQNNGV. The variable domain in full, with the rest retrieved from reference TRBV11-2 and TRBJ2-7, is EAGVAQSPRYKIIEKRQSVAFWCNPISGHATLYWYQQILGQGPKLLIQFQNNGVVDDSQLPKDRFSAERLKGVDSTLKIQPAKLEDSAVYLCASSLGRLATYEQYFGPGTRLTVT.

This clone was seen only once. The rearrangement uses TRBV7-2 and TRBJ1-2, with 10 bases aligning to TRBD1. Germline V gene data show CDR1 as SGHTA and CDR2 as FQGNSA. The CDR3 runs to 18 residues. J lost 7 bases, V lost 5 bases, and 19 bases had no gene match. The CDR3 nucleotides are TGTGCCAGCAGCCCATTGGACCTAATGACAGGGGGCGGTGGTGGCTACACCTTC. Residues: CASSPLDLMTGGGGGYTF.

This chain connects TRBV11-3 to TRBJ2-7, with 9 nucleotides matching TRBD1. CDR3 size: 15 residues. V shed 2 bases and J 2 bases; nucleotides not matched to a gene: 4. Germline CDR1 SGHNT, CDR2 YENEEA. The CDR3 DNA reads TGTGCCAGCAGCTTACGGGGACAGGGCCCCTACGAGCAGTACTTC. Translating gives CASSLRGQGPYEQYF. The entire variable domain, with the rest obtained from reference TRBV11-3 and TRBJ2-7, is as follows: EAGVVQSPRYKIIEKKQPVAFWCNPISGHNTLYWYLQNLGQGPELLIRYENEEAVDDSQLPKDRFSAERLKGVDSTLKIQPAELGDSAVYLCASSLRGQGPYEQYFGPGTRLTVT.

The chain joins TRBV6-2 or TRBV6-3 to TRBJ2-7; 8 nucleotides match TRBD2. Germline V gives CDR1 MNHEY, CDR2 SVGEGT. This CDR3 has 14 residues. J gave up 8 bases and V 4 bases, and 10 bases lay outside the gene matches. The CDR3 coding sequence is TGTGCCAGCAGTTCCCCAGCGGGGGCCCTAAAGCAGTACTTC. As protein: CASSSPAGALKQYF.

This chain connects TRBV27 to TRBJ1-2, with 7 bases identical to TRBD1. J was trimmed by 8 bases and V by 4 bases; bases with no gene match: 13. Germline CDR1 reads MNHEY; CDR2 reads SMNVEV (reference sequence). The CDR3 extends over 15 amino acids. This CDR3 is CASSSRTGLVEGYTF. CDR3 nucleotides: TGTGCCAGCAGTTCTAGGACAGGCCTCGTGGAAGGCTACACCTTC.

Notes on this clone: One junction end does not reproduce the germline sequence, and a read error may be involved. The genes are TRBV18 and TRBJ1-6; D not certain. The CDR3 consists of 20 residues. In germline, CDR1 is KGHSH, CDR2 LQKENI. The DNA of the CDR3 is TGTGCCAGCTCACCACTTCTAACAGCACCCTTGAGCTCCTATAATTTACCCCTCCACTTT. Translation: CASSPLLTAPLSSYNLPLHF.

The chain carries TRBV4-1 and TRBJ1-1, with D possibly being TRBD1 (5 bases). The V gene's germline CDR1 is MGHRA and CDR2 YSYEKL. V was shortened by 0 bases and J by 4 bases, with 12 bases between the two germline ends. The CDR3 covers 15 residues. CDR3 nucleotide sequence: TGCGCCAGCAGCCAAGAGCTGGCAGGGCTCACTGAAGCTTTCTTT. This gives the protein CASSQELAGLTEAFF.

A single count supports this clone. The CDR3 protein is CASSLRQALYGYTF. The CDR3 region has the DNA TGTGCCAGCAGCTTACGGCAGGCCCTCTATGGCTACACCTTC. V usage is TRBV5-5 and J usage is TRBJ1-2; D unclear. Germline V gene lookup returns CDR1 SGHKS and CDR2 YYEKEE (reference sequence). The V and J ends lost 2 bases and 4 bases respectively, with 12 bases between them. The CDR3 covers 14 residues. Looking up the rest from reference TRBV5-5 and TRBJ1-2 gives the full variable domain: DAGVTQSPTHLIKTRGQQVTLRCSPISGHKSVSWYQQVLGQGPQFIFQYYEKEERGRGNFPDRFSARQFPNYSSELNVNALLLGDSALYLCASSLRQALYGYTFGSGTRLTVV.

This clone was counted once. V and J are TRBV5-6 and TRBJ1-5; D uncertain. CDR3 length: 12 residues. In germline, CDR1 is SGHDT, CDR2 YYEEEE. V lost 3 bases to trimming and J lost 5 bases, with 6 bases between them. In DNA form, the CDR3 reads TGTGCCAGCAGCTCCCTTGATCAGCCCCAGCATTTT. Encoded protein: CASSSLDQPQHF.

The V call is TRBV7-2, the J call TRBJ1-1, with D unclear. CDR3 length: 14 residues. Germline CDR1 SGHTA, CDR2 FQGNSA. The V gene lost 5 bases and the J gene lost 2 bases, with 12 bases spanning the gap. The CDR3 here is CASSRTRGNTEAFF. The CDR3 coding sequence is TGTGCCAGCAGCCGCACCCGAGGAAACACTGAAGCTTTCTTT.

This clone was found a few times. This chain uses TRBV7-2 with TRBJ1-5, with D unresolved. Germline V gene data show CDR1 as SGHTA and CDR2 as FQGNSA. V dropped 1 base and J dropped 6 bases, with 10 bases sitting between them. This CDR3 comprises 14 residues. The CDR3 DNA follows: TGTGCCAGCAGCTTAGAGGGAGAGGGTCAGCCCCAGCATTTT. Protein product: CASSLEGEGQPQHF.

This chain links TRBV10-2 with TRBJ1-4, with D perhaps matching TRBD1 (5 bases). Trimming stripped 4 bases from V and 8 bases from J, with 14 bases between. The CDR3 loop spans 14 amino acids. Germline V lookup: CDR1 WSHSY, CDR2 SAAADI. The CDR3 spells CASSAGTYEEKLFF. In nucleotides, the CDR3 is TGCGCCAGCAGTGCCGGGACTTACGAGGAAAAACTGTTTTTT.

This clone showed up just once. This sequence joins TRBV3-1 (or the pseudogene TRBV3-2) and TRBJ2-7; tentatively, D is TRBD1 (6 bases). The CDR3 has 14 residues. Germline CDR1 LGHDT, CDR2 YNNKEL (reference sequence). V shed 4 bases and J shed 6 bases, with 16 bases lying between them. The CDR3: CASSPRGQLGEQYF. CDR3 DNA: TGTGCCAGCAGCCCCAGGGGTCAATTGGGCGAGCAGTACTTC.

This clone was observed a single time. This chain uses TRBV27 with TRBJ1-5, with 8 bases matching TRBD1. Germline V CDR1 and CDR2: MNHEY, SMNVEV (reference sequence). The CDR3 consists of 15 residues. V lost 5 bases, J lost 2 bases, and 5 bases stayed unmatched. This CDR3 is CASSTDRGGNQPQHF. Here the CDR3 DNA reads TGTGCCAGCAGTACAGACAGGGGCGGCAATCAGCCCCAGCATTTT.